This T cell receptor (beta chain) appears in the sequencing data of a study of blood T cell repertoires in COVID-19 (dated by TCRdb to 2020 to 2021). For the study in its entirety: The collaborator samples originated in the United States, Italy and Spain and spanned the acute and convalescent phases of COVID-19. The material from the prospective study consisted of cDNA or gDNA derived from T cells, B-cell-depleted T cells, or PBMCs. The dataset comprised deeply sampled blood TCRbeta repertoires from subjects exposed to, actively infected with, or recovered from COVID-19. The repertoires were released in a freely available public database intended as a resource for research on the immune response to SARS-CoV-2. The samples were drawn from the first 160 participants of the ongoing ImmuneRACE study and from 950 to 1,500 subjects provided by 6 global collaborators. A de-identified subject ID, COVID-19 status, age in years and sex were almost always included in the sample metadata. Where HLA class I and class II types were available, the types were taken from metadata supplied by the sample provider, not from assay-based typing. Here is what the overall study found, with its caveats: Clinical and demographic metadata were provided uncurated, with the amount varying by source and participant.

Concerning this clone itself: Its antigen is still unknown. Nothing much larger sits one base from this clone, and base qualities are not available.

The germline V gene gives CDR1 as KGHDR and CDR2 as SFDVKD. V loses 9 bases, J loses 0 bases, and the germline ends lie 13 bases apart. The CDR3 goes from the cysteine to the phenylalanine over 14 residues. The retained sequence is limited to the CDR3, 42 bases, with the frame set at the first base. The collaborating institutions used their own protocols to collect whole blood in K2EDTA tubes. For TCRbeta analysis, collaborators shipped samples as frozen whole blood, isolated PBMCs, or DNA extracted from either of those sample types. TCRbeta CDR3 regions were amplified from genomic DNA using the immunoSEQ Assay, a bias-controlled multiplex PCR. The original pipeline was this. The number of nucleated cells in each sample was estimated from the amplification of reference gene primers within the assay. To quantify the absolute abundance of each unique TCRbeta CDR3 rearrangement, sequence reads were collapsed and filtered. For each sample, productive Simpson clonality was calculated by taking the square root of Simpson's diversity index across productive rearrangements. TCRdb re-hosts the immuneACCESS table, in-frame sequences only. Its copies lack some clones; in the studies checked, an unresolved V gene accounts for under half of them, and the cause for the rest is not known. V, J and clone size are those of that table, while D and trimming were read from the DNA. In all, the sample holds roughly 53,000 clones, and 85% to 95% of those were seen once. More than 3% of the sample belongs to the ten largest clones.

Sequenced: peripheral blood. The source of this sequence is a human donor in a cohort sampled during active COVID-19. The chain links TRBV24-1 with TRBJ2-5; the D gene is perhaps TRBD1, on 5 matching bases. CDR3 loop: CATQDRLYQETQYF. The DNA sequence follows: TGTGCCACCCAAGACAGACTCTACCAAGAGACCCAGTACTTC.